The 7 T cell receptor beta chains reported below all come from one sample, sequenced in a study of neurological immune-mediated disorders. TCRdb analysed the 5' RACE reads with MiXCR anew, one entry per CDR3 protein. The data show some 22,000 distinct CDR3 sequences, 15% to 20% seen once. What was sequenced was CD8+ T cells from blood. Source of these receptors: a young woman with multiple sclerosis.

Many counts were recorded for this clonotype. CDR3: CASRSRGSKNTEAFF. CDR3 coding DNA: TGTGCCAGCAGAAGCCGTGGATCGAAGAACACTGAAGCTTTCTTT. The rearrangement uses TRBV7-9 and TRBJ1-1; D unclear. With 6 bases removed from V and 1 base from J, the gap between germline ends came to 15 bases. Germline CDR1 is SEHNR and CDR2 is FQNEAQ (reference sequence). The CDR3 contains 15 residues. The full variable domain, with the rest looked up from reference TRBV7-9 and TRBJ1-1, is DTGVSQNPRHKITKRGQNVTFRCDPISEHNRLYWYRQTLGQGPEFLTYFQNEAQLEKSRLLSDRFSAERPKGSFSTLEIQRTEQGDSAMYLCASRSRGSKNTEAFFGQGTRLTVV.

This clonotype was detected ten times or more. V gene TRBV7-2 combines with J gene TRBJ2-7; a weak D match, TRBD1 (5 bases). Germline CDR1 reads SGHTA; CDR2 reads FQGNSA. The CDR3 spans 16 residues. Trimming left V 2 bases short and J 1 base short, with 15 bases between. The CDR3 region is CASSLIRGWVSYEQYF. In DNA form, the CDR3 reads TGTGCCAGCAGCTTAATAAGGGGTTGGGTTTCCTACGAGCAGTACTTC.

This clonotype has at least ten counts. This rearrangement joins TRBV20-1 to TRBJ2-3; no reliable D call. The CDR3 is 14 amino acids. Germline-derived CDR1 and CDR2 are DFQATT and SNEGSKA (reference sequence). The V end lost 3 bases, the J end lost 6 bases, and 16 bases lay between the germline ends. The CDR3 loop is CSARGTRSVDTQYF. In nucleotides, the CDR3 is TGCAGTGCTAGGGGTACGAGGAGTGTGGATACGCAGTATTTT.

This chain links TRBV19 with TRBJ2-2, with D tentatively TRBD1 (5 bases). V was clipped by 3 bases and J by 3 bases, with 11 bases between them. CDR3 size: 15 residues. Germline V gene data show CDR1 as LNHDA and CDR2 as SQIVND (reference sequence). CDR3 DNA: TGTGCCAGTAGTATCAGGGAATTGCACACCGGGGAGCTGTTTTTT. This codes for CASSIRELHTGELFF. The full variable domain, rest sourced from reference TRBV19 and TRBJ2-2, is DGGITQSPKYLFRKEGQNVTLSCEQNLNHDAMYWYRQDPGQGLRLIYYSQIVNDFQKGDIAEGYSVSREKKESFPLTVTSAQKNPTAFYLCASSIRELHTGELFFGEGSRLTVL.

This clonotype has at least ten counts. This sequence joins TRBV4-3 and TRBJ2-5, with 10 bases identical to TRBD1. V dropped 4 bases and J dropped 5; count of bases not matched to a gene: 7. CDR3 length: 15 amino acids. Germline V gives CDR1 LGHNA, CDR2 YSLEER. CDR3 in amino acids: CASSLGTGEVETQYF. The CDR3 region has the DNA TGCGCCAGCAGCCTCGGGACAGGGGAGGTGGAGACCCAGTACTTC.

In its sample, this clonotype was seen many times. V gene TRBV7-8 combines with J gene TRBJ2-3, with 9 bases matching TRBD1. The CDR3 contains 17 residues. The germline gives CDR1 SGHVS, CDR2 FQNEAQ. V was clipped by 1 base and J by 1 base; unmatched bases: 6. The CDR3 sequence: CASSLVWDRERTDTQYF. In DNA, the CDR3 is TGTGCCAGCAGCTTAGTGTGGGACAGGGAGCGCACAGATACGCAGTATTTT.

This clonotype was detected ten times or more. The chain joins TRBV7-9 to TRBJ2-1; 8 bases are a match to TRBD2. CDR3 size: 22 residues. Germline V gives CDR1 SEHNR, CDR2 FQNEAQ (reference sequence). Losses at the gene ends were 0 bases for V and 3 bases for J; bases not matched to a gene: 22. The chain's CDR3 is CASSLARDALRTSTSFYNEQFF. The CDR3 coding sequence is TGTGCCAGCAGCTTAGCGAGGGACGCCCTCAGGACTAGCACGAGCTTCTACAATGAGCAGTTCTTC.